These 2 T cell receptor beta chains originate from one sample sequenced in a study of T-cell reconstitution after alpha-beta-depleted transplantation in children (TCRdb year 2016). The library was produced with PCR. Sequenced on an Illumina HiSeq 2500. Molecular barcoding was employed in the preparation of TCR libraries, with unique molecular identifiers being used to normalize TCRbeta repertoire quantification. The raw public data were reprocessed by TCRdb itself: fastp quality trimming at Q25, MiXCR clonotype calling, in-frame beta chains only. Every distinct CDR3 protein forms one entry, paired with its most common genes and DNA. The sample records approximately 200,000 distinct CDR3 sequences, roughly 15% of which are singletons. The ten largest clones represent roughly an eighth of the sample. The material was PBMCs from the stem cell graft donor, obtained from the stem cell graft. These receptors originate from a human donor who donated a stem cell graft to a child with acute lymphoblastic leukemia.

This clonotype occurred many times. V and J are TRBV12-3 or TRBV12-4 and TRBJ1-1; 9 bases map to TRBD1. V lost 3 bases, J lost 6 bases, and 5 bases stayed unmatched. The CDR3 has 14 amino acids. The CDR3: CASSFGGQGAEAFF. The CDR3 region has the DNA TGTGCCAGCAGTTTTGGGGGACAGGGCGCTGAAGCTTTCTTT.

There are many counts of this clonotype. This chain connects TRBV27 to TRBJ1-1, with TRBD1 as a possible D gene (5 bases). V lost 6 bases and J lost 6, with 17 bases in between. The CDR3 runs 14 residues. CDR1 and CDR2 (germline): MNHEY, SMNVEV (reference sequence). Here the CDR3 DNA reads TGTGCCAGCAGGGGCACCTCCTGGGACGCTGAAGCTTTCTTT. This sequence encodes CASRGTSWDAEAFF.